This T cell receptor beta chain was identified during a study of blood T cells in healthy people across ages. With a J-beta primer mix and a sample-barcoded 5' primer, a second PCR ran 7 to 11 cycles. Each CDR3 protein gets one entry after TCRdb re-called the 5' RACE reads with MiXCR. The data contain about 600,000 distinct CDR3 sequences, around 48% of them seen just once; the ten biggest clones take up around 24%. The clonotype originates from a man older than 75 in good health. The specimen sequenced was blood.

CDR3 sequence: CASSRPAGTDTQYF. CDR3 sequence (DNA): TGTGCCAGCTCCCGGCCGGCGGGCACAGATACGCAGTATTTT. The genes are TRBV18 and TRBJ2-3; D is undetermined. Between the trimmed V and J ends, which lost 6 bases and 1 base, there was a span of 11 bases. CDR3 length equals 14 residues. Looked up from germline, CDR1 is KGHSH and CDR2 is LQKENI.